These T cell receptor beta chains were read from a single sample in a study of T cell changes during pregnancy in multiple sclerosis. Assay used: immunoSEQ multiplex PCR; TCRdb lists only in-frame clones, some missing. The sample has about 40,000 clones; 75% to 95% are singletons. The sample was CD4+ T cells from peripheral blood mononuclear cells, taken in the third trimester of pregnancy. These receptors were taken from a female donor with multiple sclerosis, enrolled in a pregnancy study. CDR3s include the opening cysteine and the closing phenylalanine or tryptophan. D genes are given only for firm matches. Clone size is not always given. Where it is, it says once, few, many or a class for expanded clones.

size	V	D	J	CDR3	DNA
-	TRBV7-8	TRBD1	TRBJ2-7	CASSGLTGVQPSYEQYF	TGTGCCAGCAGCGGCCTCACAGGGGTACAACCCTCCTACGAGCAGTACTTC
-	TRBV5-1	-	TRBJ1-1	CASSLGQYNTEAFF	TGCGCCAGCAGCTTGGGTCAGTACAACACTGAAGCTTTCTTT
-	TRBV29-1	-	TRBJ2-7	CSVRGSYEQYF	TGCAGCGTTCGGGGGTCCTACGAGCAGTACTTC
-	TRBV5-1	TRBD1	TRBJ2-1	CASSLGQGPHNEQFF	TGCGCCAGCAGCTTAGGACAGGGGCCCCACAATGAGCAGTTCTTC
-	TRBV18	-	TRBJ2-7	CASSPQEGNTYEQYF	TGTGCCAGCTCACCACAGGAGGGGAACACCTACGAGCAGTACTTC
-	TRBV28	-	TRBJ2-7	CASSLGGSSYEQYF	TGTGCCAGCAGTTTAGGCGGAAGCTCCTACGAGCAGTACTTC
-	TRBV30	-	TRBJ2-7	CAWSVLKGYEQYF	TGTGCCTGGAGTGTACTGAAGGGGTACGAGCAGTACTTC
-	TRBV29-1	-	TRBJ1-1	CSVEYPLGATEAFF	TGCAGCGTAGAATACCCGTTAGGGGCCACTGAAGCTTTCTTT
-	TRBV7-9	TRBD1	TRBJ2-2	CASSLTGGRTGELFF	TGTGCCAGCAGCCTCACAGGGGGCCGGACCGGGGAGCTGTTTTTT
few	TRBV5-1	-	TRBJ1-1	CASSLDQMNTEAFF	TGCGCCAGCAGCTTGGACCAGATGAACACTGAAGCTTTCTTT
-	TRBV11-2	-	TRBJ1-1	CASSQEPTGPEGTEAFF	TGTGCCAGCAGCCAGGAGCCGACAGGCCCCGAGGGCACTGAAGCTTTCTTT
-	TRBV10-1	-	TRBJ2-7	CASSESGAGAYEQYF	TGCGCCAGCAGTGAGTCCGGAGCGGGCGCCTACGAGCAGTACTTC
-	TRBV18	-	TRBJ1-5	CASSQGIQANQPQHF	TGTGCCAGCTCCCAGGGGATACAAGCGAATCAGCCCCAGCATTTT
-	TRBV7-3	TRBD1	TRBJ2-3	CARGQGGTDTQYF	TGTGCCAGGGGACAGGGCGGAACAGATACGCAGTATTTT
-	TRBV7-2	-	TRBJ2-3	CASSRSRTDTQYF	TGTGCCAGCAGCCGGAGTCGCACAGATACGCAGTATTTT
-	TRBV27	TRBD1	TRBJ2-6	CASSEDRAHAGANVLTF	TGTGCCAGCAGTGAGGACAGGGCTCATGCGGGGGCCAACGTCCTGACTTTC
-	TRBV19	TRBD1	TRBJ2-4	CASSIEDRDLTF	TGTGCCAGTAGTATAGAGGACAGGGACCTTACCTTC
-	TRBV27	TRBD1	TRBJ1-1	CASTPTRTGKGYDTEAFF	TGTGCCAGCACCCCAACGAGGACAGGGAAAGGGTACGACACTGAAGCTTTCTTT
-	TRBV9	TRBD2	TRBJ2-7	CASSVSVGLAYEQYF	TGTGCCAGCAGCGTATCAGTCGGACTAGCCTACGAGCAGTACTTC
-	TRBV7-9	TRBD2	TRBJ2-5	CASSPGSSAGVGETQYF	TGTGCCAGCAGCCCAGGGAGTTCAGCGGGAGTCGGAGAGACCCAGTACTTC
-	TRBV6-6	-	TRBJ2-5	CASSYGAQLWGETQYF	TGTGCCAGCAGTTACGGGGCTCAGCTCTGGGGAGAGACCCAGTACTTC
-	TRBV5-1	TRBD2	TRBJ2-5	CASSLSGGSPQETQYF	TGCGCCAGCAGCTTGTCGGGCGGGAGCCCCCAAGAGACCCAGTACTTC
-	TRBV18	TRBD1	TRBJ1-4	CASSYSGTENEKLFF	TGTGCCAGCTCGTACTCCGGGACAGAAAATGAAAAACTGTTTTTT
-	TRBV7-3	-	TRBJ2-7	CASSSGTPRISGEQYF	TGTGCCAGCAGCTCTGGGACACCTCGAATATCCGGCGAGCAGTACTTC
-	TRBV5-1	-	TRBJ1-2	CASSPIDSRSYGYTF	TGCGCCAGCAGCCCAATCGACAGCCGCTCCTATGGCTACACCTTC
-	TRBV30	TRBD1	TRBJ2-5	CAWSSLDRNQETQYF	TGTGCCTGGAGTTCCCTGGACAGGAATCAAGAGACCCAGTACTTC
-	TRBV11-2	TRBD1	TRBJ1-2	CASSGRQGSNYGYTF	TGTGCCAGCAGCGGCCGACAGGGTAGTAACTATGGCTACACCTTC
-	TRBV5-6	TRBD2	TRBJ2-7	CASSPRLALYEQYF	TGTGCCAGCAGCCCCAGACTAGCGCTCTACGAGCAGTACTTC
-	TRBV7-3	-	TRBJ2-5	CASSLATGETQYF	TGTGCCAGCAGCTTAGCAACGGGGGAGACCCAGTACTTC
-	TRBV4-1	-	TRBJ2-3	CASSHRGDGSGTDTQYF	TGCGCCAGCAGCCACCGAGGGGACGGGAGTGGGACAGATACGCAGTATTTT
-	TRBV7-9	TRBD2	TRBJ2-5	CASSAGLAGVRGQETQYF	TGTGCCAGCAGCGCGGGACTAGCGGGAGTAAGGGGACAAGAGACCCAGTACTTC
-	TRBV25-1	-	TRBJ2-2	CASTRAGLNTGELFF	TGTGCCAGCACTCGGGCGGGACTTAACACCGGGGAGCTGTTTTTT
-	TRBV18	-	TRBJ1-2	CASLQGFRNGYTF	TGTGCCAGCCTACAGGGATTTCGAAATGGCTACACCTTC
-	TRBV11-2	TRBD2	TRBJ2-1	CASSPGLAGINNEQFF	TGTGCCAGCAGCCCGGGACTAGCGGGGATAAACAATGAGCAGTTCTTC
-	TRBV7-8	TRBD2	TRBJ2-1	CASSRHGRAIHNEQFF	TGTGCCAGCAGCCGTCATGGGAGGGCCATACACAATGAGCAGTTCTTC
-	TRBV6-1	-	TRBJ1-4	CASSDRGRGEKLFF	TGTGCCAGCAGTGACAGGGGCCGTGGTGAAAAACTGTTTTTT
few	TRBV6-1	TRBD1	TRBJ2-5	CASSAGTGKTQYF	TGTGCCAGCAGCGCCGGGACAGGCAAGACCCAGTACTTC
-	TRBV5-4	TRBD2	TRBJ2-3	CASGREGPGDTQYF	TGTGCCAGCGGTCGGGAGGGTCCGGGCGATACGCAGTATTTT
once	TRBV18	TRBD1	TRBJ2-7	CASSPRDRVWEQYF	TGTGCCAGCTCACCCCGGGACAGGGTATGGGAGCAGTACTTC
-	TRBV13	TRBD2	TRBJ2-3	CASGLAGTIYIADTQYF	TGTGCCAGCGGACTAGCGGGGACCATCTATATCGCAGATACGCAGTATTTT
once	TRBV7-2	-	TRBJ1-1	CASSFMRLNTEAFF	TGTGCCAGCAGCTTTATGAGATTGAACACTGAAGCTTTCTTT